The T cell receptor (beta chain) under discussion was sequenced for a study of CD8 T cells in Susac syndrome. Study-wide points: The CD4+ T cell repertoires in Susac syndrome did not show any clonal expansion.

The authors reverse transcribed about 0.5 to 1 ug RNA with random hexamers. TCRdb analysed the immunoSEQ multiplex PCR reads with MiXCR anew, one entry per CDR3 protein. The sample lists about 140,000 distinct CDR3 sequences, approximately 95% occurring once. Sequencing of TCR beta was performed on blood CD8+ and CD4+ T cells. V trimming: 1 base; J trimming: 0 bases; junction bases outside the gene matches: 13. CDR1 and CDR2 from the germline V gene are DFQATT and SNEGSKA (reference sequence). The CDR3 has 19 amino acids. A word on this clonotype: Its antigen is unidentified.

Sequencing was done on a sample of CD4+ T cells from PBMCs. The sequence derives from a human donor with Susac syndrome. The chain couples TRBV20-1 to TRBJ2-3; 10 bases are a match to TRBD2. The CDR3 loop is CSARVIAGGPHLSTDTQYF. Here the CDR3 DNA reads TGCAGTGCTAGAGTAATAGCGGGAGGTCCTCATCTTAGCACAGATACGCAGTATTTT.